The present entry profiles one T cell receptor (beta chain) with its context. This CDR3 comprises 15 residues. Trimming cost V 4 bases and J 3 bases, with 14 bases left between them. CDR1 is SGHDN, CDR2 FVKESK, per germline. TCRdb called the reads again in MiXCR, with one record for every CDR3 protein. This table has roughly 760,000 distinct CDR3 sequences, less than 40% appearing once. This sample was included in a study of T cell repertoires in cytomegalovirus infection. The sequence came from a human donor in good health (CMV status not recorded). Some clones in this sample may be carry-over from other donors' samples. This sequence joins TRBV14 and TRBJ2-3, with D unresolved. The sequenced sample consisted of PBMCs. CDR3 in amino acids: CASSLFGLPTDTQYF. CDR3 DNA: TGTGCCAGCAGCCTCTTCGGCCTCCCTACAGATACGCAGTATTTT.